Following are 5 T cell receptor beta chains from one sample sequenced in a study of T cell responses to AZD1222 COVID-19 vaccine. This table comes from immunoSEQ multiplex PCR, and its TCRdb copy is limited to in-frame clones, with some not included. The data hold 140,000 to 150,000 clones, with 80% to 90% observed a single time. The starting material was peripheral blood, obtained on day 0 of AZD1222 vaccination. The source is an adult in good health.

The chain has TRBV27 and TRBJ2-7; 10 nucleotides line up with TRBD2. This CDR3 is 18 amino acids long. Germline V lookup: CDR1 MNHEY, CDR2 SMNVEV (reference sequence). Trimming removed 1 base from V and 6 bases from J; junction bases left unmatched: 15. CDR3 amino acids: CASSLWPDTSGELSEQYF. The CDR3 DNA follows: TGTGCCAGCAGTTTATGGCCCGATACTAGCGGGGAGCTTAGCGAGCAGTACTTC.

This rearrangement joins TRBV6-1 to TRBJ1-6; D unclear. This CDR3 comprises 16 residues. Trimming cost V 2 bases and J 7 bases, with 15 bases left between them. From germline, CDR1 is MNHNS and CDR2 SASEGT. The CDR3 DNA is TGTGCCAGCAGTGAACAATCATCTGGCCTAAATTCACCCCTCCACTTT. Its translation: CASSEQSSGLNSPLHF.

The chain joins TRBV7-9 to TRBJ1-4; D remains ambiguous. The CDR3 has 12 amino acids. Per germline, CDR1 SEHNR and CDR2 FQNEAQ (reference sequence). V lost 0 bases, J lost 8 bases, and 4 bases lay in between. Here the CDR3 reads CASSLAREKLFF. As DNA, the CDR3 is TGTGCCAGCAGCTTAGCACGGGAAAAACTGTTTTTT. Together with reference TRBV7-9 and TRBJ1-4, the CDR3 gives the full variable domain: DTGVSQNPRHKITKRGQNVTFRCDPISEHNRLYWYRQTLGQGPEFLTYFQNEAQLEKSRLLSDRFSAERPKGSFSTLEIQRTEQGDSAMYLCASSLAREKLFFGSGTQLSVL.

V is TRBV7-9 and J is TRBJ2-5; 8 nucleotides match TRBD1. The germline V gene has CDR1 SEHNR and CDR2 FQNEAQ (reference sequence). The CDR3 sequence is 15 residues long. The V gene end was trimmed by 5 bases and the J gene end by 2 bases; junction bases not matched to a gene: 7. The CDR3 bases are TGTGCCAGCAGCACAGGGGGAGGTCTACAAGAGACCCAGTACTTC. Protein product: CASSTGGGLQETQYF.

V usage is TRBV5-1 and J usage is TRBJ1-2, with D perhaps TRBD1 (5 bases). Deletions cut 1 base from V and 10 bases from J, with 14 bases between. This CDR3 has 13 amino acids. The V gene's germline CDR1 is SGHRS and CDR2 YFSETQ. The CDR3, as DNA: TGCGCCAGCAGCTTGTCTGACAGCAGTAACTACACCTTC. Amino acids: CASSLSDSSNYTF.